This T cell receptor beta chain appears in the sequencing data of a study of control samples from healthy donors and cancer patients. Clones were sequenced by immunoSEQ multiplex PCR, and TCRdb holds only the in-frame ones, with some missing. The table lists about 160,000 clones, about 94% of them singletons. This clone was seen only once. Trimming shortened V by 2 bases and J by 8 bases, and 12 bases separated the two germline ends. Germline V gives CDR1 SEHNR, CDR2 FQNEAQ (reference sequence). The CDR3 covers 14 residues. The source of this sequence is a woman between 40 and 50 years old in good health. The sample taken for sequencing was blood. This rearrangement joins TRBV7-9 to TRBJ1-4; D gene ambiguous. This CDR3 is CASSLLGTSEKLFF. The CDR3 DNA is TGTGCCAGCAGCTTATTAGGTACCTCCGAAAAACTGTTTTTT.